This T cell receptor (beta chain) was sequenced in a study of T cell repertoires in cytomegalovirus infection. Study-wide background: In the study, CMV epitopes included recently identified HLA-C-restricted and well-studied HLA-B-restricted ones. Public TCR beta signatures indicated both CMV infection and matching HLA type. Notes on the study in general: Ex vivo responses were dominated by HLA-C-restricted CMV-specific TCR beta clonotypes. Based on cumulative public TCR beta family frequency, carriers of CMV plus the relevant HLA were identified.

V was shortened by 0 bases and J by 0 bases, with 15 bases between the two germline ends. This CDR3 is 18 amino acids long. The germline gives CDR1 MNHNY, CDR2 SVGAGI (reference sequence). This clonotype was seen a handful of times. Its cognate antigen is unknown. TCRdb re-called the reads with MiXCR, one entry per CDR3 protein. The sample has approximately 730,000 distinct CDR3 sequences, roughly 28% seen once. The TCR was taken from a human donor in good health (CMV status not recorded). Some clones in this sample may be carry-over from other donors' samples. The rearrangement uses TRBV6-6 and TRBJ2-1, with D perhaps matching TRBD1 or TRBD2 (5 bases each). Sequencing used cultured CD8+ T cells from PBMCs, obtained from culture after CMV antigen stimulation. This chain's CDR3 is CASSYSNLADSSYNEQFF. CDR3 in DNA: TGTGCCAGCAGTTACTCGAATCTAGCCGACAGCTCCTACAATGAGCAGTTCTTC.